This TCR beta chain originates from a study of cytomegalovirus exposure and HLA in healthy donors. The V gene's germline CDR1 is SGHTA and CDR2 FQGNSA. The CDR3 loop spans 15 amino acids. Trimming left V 3 bases short and J 5 bases short, with 16 bases between. The PCR made use of 60 Vbeta and 13 Jbeta primers. Under the authors' procedure: In a later analysis, around 10 million of 60 million to 80 million unique beta chains occurred in at least two donors. Clones were sequenced by immunoSEQ multiplex PCR, and TCRdb holds only the in-frame ones, with some missing. V, J and clone size derive from that table, while D and trimming were established from the DNA sequence. The table lists 95,000 or so clones, 81% of them singletons.

The clonotype comes from a woman in her 70s in good health and CMV-seropositive. The J gene is TRBJ1-1, the V gene TRBV7-2; D is unresolved. The source material was PBMCs. The CDR3 coding sequence is TGTGCCAGCAGCTTTCAGGTGTATGAGTGGACTGAAGCTTTCTTT. It codes for CASSFQVYEWTEAFF.